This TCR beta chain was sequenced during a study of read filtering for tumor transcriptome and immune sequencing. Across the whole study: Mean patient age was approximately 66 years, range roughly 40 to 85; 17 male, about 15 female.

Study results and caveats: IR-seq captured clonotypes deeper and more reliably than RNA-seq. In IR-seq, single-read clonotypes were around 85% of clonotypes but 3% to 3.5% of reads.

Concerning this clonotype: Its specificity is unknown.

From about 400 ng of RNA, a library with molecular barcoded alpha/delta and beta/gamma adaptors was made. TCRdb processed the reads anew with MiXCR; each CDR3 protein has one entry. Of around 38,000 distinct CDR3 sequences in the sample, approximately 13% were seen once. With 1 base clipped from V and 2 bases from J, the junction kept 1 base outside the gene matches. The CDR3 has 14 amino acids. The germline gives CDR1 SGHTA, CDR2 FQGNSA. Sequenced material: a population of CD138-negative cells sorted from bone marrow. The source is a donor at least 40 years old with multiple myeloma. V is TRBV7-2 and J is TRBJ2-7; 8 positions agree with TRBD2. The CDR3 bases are TGTGCCAGCAGCTTAGGGCGGGGGGCCTACGAGCAGTACTTC. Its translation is CASSLGRGAYEQYF.